A selection of T cell receptor beta chains follows, all from one sample in a study of CD8 T cells in Susac syndrome. MiXCR, run by TCRdb on the immunoSEQ multiplex PCR reads, gives a single entry per CDR3 protein. In the table there are about 150,000 distinct CDR3 sequences, about 94% of which are singletons. The sequenced sample was CD8+ T cells from PBMCs. These receptors all stem from a human donor with multiple sclerosis. CDR3s include the opening cysteine and the closing phenylalanine or tryptophan. A D gene is named only where the DNA matches it firmly. Where a row states a size, it is once, few, many or the class of an expanded clone; other rows omit it.

DNA	CDR3	size	V	J	D
TGTGCCAGCAGTCAGGGGGCTTATAACACCGGGGAGCTGTTTTTT	CASSQGAYNTGELFF	NA	TRBV2	TRBJ2-2	TRBD1
TGTGCTAGTGGTTTGAACACGGACAATGGCTACACCTTC	CASGLNTDNGYTF	NA	TRBV12-5	TRBJ1-2	NA
TGTGCCAGCAGTATGGGGCGGGCTGAAGCTTTCTTT	CASSMGRAEAFF	NA	TRBV12-3/TRBV12-4	TRBJ1-1	NA
TGTGCCAGCAGTTTATCGGTCCAGAATGAGCAGTTCTTC	CASSLSVQNEQFF	once	TRBV28	TRBJ2-1	NA
TGTGCCAGCAGCCAAATTCTGTTCGGGCCAGATACGCAGTATTTT	CASSQILFGPDTQYF	NA	TRBV14	TRBJ2-3	NA
TGTGCCAGTAGTACCGGGACAGGGGTTCAGCCCCAGCATTTT	CASSTGTGVQPQHF	NA	TRBV19	TRBJ1-5	TRBD1
TGTGCCAGCCAGGGGGGCTGGGCCAAAAACATTCAGTACTTC	CASQGGWAKNIQYF	once	TRBV12-3/TRBV12-4	TRBJ2-4	NA
TGTGCCAGCAGTTACTCGAATCTAGGTCGTGAGACCCAGTACTTC	CASSYSNLGRETQYF	NA	TRBV6-2/TRBV6-3	TRBJ2-5	NA
TGCGCCAGCAGGGCAGCCTTGGCCGCCTCTGACTACGAGCAGTACTTC	CASRAALAASDYEQYF	NA	TRBV5-1	TRBJ2-7	NA
TGTGCCAGCAGTTTATCGCCAGGATATAACTATGGCTACACCTTC	CASSLSPGYNYGYTF	NA	TRBV27	TRBJ1-2	NA
TGTGCCAGCAGCCAAGTTGGCACTGAAGCTTTCTTT	CASSQVGTEAFF	NA	TRBV14	TRBJ1-1	NA
TGCAGCGTTCGGACCGTCGGCGAGGCAGGGTCTTCTTATGGCTACACCTTC	CSVRTVGEAGSSYGYTF	NA	TRBV29-1	TRBJ1-2	NA
TGTGCCAGCAGTGCGACTAGCGGGGGAGAGCAGTTCTTC	CASSATSGGEQFF	NA	TRBV6-2/TRBV6-3	TRBJ2-1	TRBD2
TGCGCCAGCAGCTTAACCGGGACAAAGAACACTGAAGCTTTCTTT	CASSLTGTKNTEAFF	NA	TRBV5-1	TRBJ1-1	NA
TGTGCCAGCAGGACGTCGAACACTGAAGCTTTCTTT	CASRTSNTEAFF	once	TRBV27	TRBJ1-1	NA
TGTGCCAGCAGGGTTTCAACTACCAAGGAGTCCGCGGCTGAAGCTTTCTTT	CASRVSTTKESAAEAFF	NA	TRBV28	TRBJ1-1	NA
TGTGCCAGCAGTCCCCTAGGGGGTTTGAATGAGCAGTTCTTC	CASSPLGGLNEQFF	NA	TRBV12-3/TRBV12-4	TRBJ2-1	NA
TGTGCCAGCAGCTTAACAGGCAGCGGGCGTTACAATGAGCAGTTCTTC	CASSLTGSGRYNEQFF	NA	TRBV7-2	TRBJ2-1	NA
TGCAGTGCTAGAGATCCAGGTGGGGTAGCCAAAAACATTCAGTACTTC	CSARDPGGVAKNIQYF	NA	TRBV20-1	TRBJ2-4	NA
TGCAGTAGTAGTAGAAAGAGTTTCGGCAATCAGCCCCAGCATTTT	CSSSRKSFGNQPQHF	NA	TRBV20-1	TRBJ1-5	NA
TGTGCCAGCAGTTCGGACTTAGGGGGGGGTGAGCAGTTCTTC	CASSSDLGGGEQFF	NA	TRBV12-3/TRBV12-4	TRBJ2-1	NA
TGTGCCTGGAGTGTGTCCTGGAACAATGAGCAGTTCTTC	CAWSVSWNNEQFF	NA	TRBV30	TRBJ2-1	NA
TGTGCCAGCAGCTCTCCTAAAGGCGCGCAGTATTTT	CASSSPKGAQYF	NA	TRBV27	TRBJ2-3	NA
TGCAGCACAGCCGGGACAGGGGGTTTGGAGACCCAGTACTTC	CSTAGTGGLETQYF	NA	TRBV29-1	TRBJ2-5	TRBD1
TGTGCCAGCAGCTTAGAAGGGCCAGACTATAGCAATCAGCCCCAGCATTTT	CASSLEGPDYSNQPQHF	NA	TRBV7-9	TRBJ1-5	NA
TGCAGTGCTAGAGGCCGGGACAGTCCGAACACCGGGGAGCTGTTTTTT	CSARGRDSPNTGELFF	NA	TRBV20-1	TRBJ2-2	TRBD1
TGTGCCACCGCAGGCGGGGGTGAATACAATGAGCAGTTCTTC	CATAGGGEYNEQFF	NA	TRBV15	TRBJ2-1	TRBD2
TGTGCCAGCAGTGAATCCCAGAGGCACTATGGCTACACCTTC	CASSESQRHYGYTF	NA	TRBV2	TRBJ1-2	NA
TGTGCCAGCAGTTTATCACCAGGGGTGGGGAATCAGCCCCAGCATTTT	CASSLSPGVGNQPQHF	NA	TRBV27	TRBJ1-5	NA
TGTGCCAGCAGCTTCCGGGGGGCCAACACCGGGGAGCTGTTTTTT	CASSFRGANTGELFF	NA	TRBV7-8	TRBJ2-2	NA
TGTGCCACCAGCATGGGTCTTGAAGGCAATCAGCCCCAGCATTTT	CATSMGLEGNQPQHF	NA	TRBV15	TRBJ1-5	NA
TGTGCCAGCAGCCTATCGACAGGGCGCACCTACGAGCAGTACTTC	CASSLSTGRTYEQYF	NA	TRBV7-2	TRBJ2-7	TRBD1
TGTGCCAGTTTCCCTGGAGGCGGGGGGACCACAGATACGCAGTATTTT	CASFPGGGGTTDTQYF	NA	TRBV12-3/TRBV12-4	TRBJ2-3	TRBD2
TGTGCCAGCAGCCCGAGGACAGGCCAGGCCGGGGAGCTGTTTTTT	CASSPRTGQAGELFF	NA	TRBV3-1	TRBJ2-2	TRBD1
TGCAGCGTTGATGGGATGTCAGGGTCCTACAATGAGCAGTTCTTC	CSVDGMSGSYNEQFF	NA	TRBV29-1	TRBJ2-1	NA
TGTGCCAGCAGCTCGACAGGAACTGAAGCTTTCTTT	CASSSTGTEAFF	NA	TRBV5-6	TRBJ1-1	NA
TGTGCCAGCAGCTCGAATAGCGGGGGCGGCGCAGATACGCAGTATTTT	CASSSNSGGGADTQYF	NA	TRBV7-9	TRBJ2-3	TRBD2
TGTGCCAGCAGTGAATTGGGGGACCACTATGGCTACACCTTC	CASSELGDHYGYTF	NA	TRBV25-1	TRBJ1-2	NA
TGTGCCAGCAGCCCGCATGGGAGCAATCAGCCCCAGCATTTT	CASSPHGSNQPQHF	NA	TRBV14	TRBJ1-5	NA
TGTGCCAGCAGGCTCTCAGGGGAGAGCGGCTACACCTTC	CASRLSGESGYTF	NA	TRBV27	TRBJ1-2	NA
TGTGCCACAAGACCGGACAGGGCGACCGAGAACACTGAAGCTTTCTTT	CATRPDRATENTEAFF	NA	TRBV3-1	TRBJ1-1	TRBD1
TGTGCCAGCAGCCAACATCCTAGCGGTCCTGCCTACAATGAGCAGTTCTTC	CASSQHPSGPAYNEQFF	NA	TRBV14	TRBJ2-1	TRBD2
TGCGCCAGCAGCCAAGATTGGCAGGGGGCAACAGATACGCAGTATTTT	CASSQDWQGATDTQYF	NA	TRBV4-1	TRBJ2-3	TRBD1
TGCAGTGCTAGAGAAACCTCCTCGACTCCGATGGAGCAGTACTTC	CSARETSSTPMEQYF	NA	TRBV20-1	TRBJ2-7	NA
TGTGCCACCAGCAGAGATAAATCTGGGGCCAACGTCCTGACTTTC	CATSRDKSGANVLTF	NA	TRBV15	TRBJ2-6	NA
TGCGCCAGCAGCTTAACTAGCGGACCTTACGAGCAGTACTTC	CASSLTSGPYEQYF	NA	TRBV5-1	TRBJ2-7	TRBD2
TGTGCCAGCAGCTTAGGATCGGCGCAGCGAGGGTATGGCTACACCTTC	CASSLGSAQRGYGYTF	NA	TRBV7-9	TRBJ1-2	NA
TGTGCCAGCAGTTTAAGAGGTCATACCACTGAAGCTTTCTTT	CASSLRGHTTEAFF	NA	TRBV27	TRBJ1-1	NA
TGTGCCAGTAACTTAGGACAGGGGGCTCTTCATGGCTACACCTTC	CASNLGQGALHGYTF	NA	TRBV19	TRBJ1-2	TRBD1
TGTGCCAGCAGCCAGGGACAGGGGATTGGCACAGATACGCAGTATTTT	CASSQGQGIGTDTQYF	once	TRBV7-9	TRBJ2-3	TRBD1
TGTGCCAGCAGCTTAGCTTCAGGCGGGATGAGCTCCTACGAGCAGTACTTC	CASSLASGGMSSYEQYF	NA	TRBV7-8	TRBJ2-7	NA
TGTGCCAGTAGTATCAGGACTAGCGGGGGGGGCGGCTCCTACAATGAGCAGTTCTTC	CASSIRTSGGGGSYNEQFF	once	TRBV19	TRBJ2-1	TRBD2
TGCGCCAGCAGCTTGGAACCGACGGCGGGACCGAGCTATGGCTACACCTTC	CASSLEPTAGPSYGYTF	NA	TRBV5-1	TRBJ1-2	NA
TGTGCCAGCAGCTTAGATAGCCTACAGTACTTC	CASSLDSLQYF	NA	TRBV7-9	TRBJ2-7	NA
TGTGCCACCAGCAGAGACCAGGATTACTATGGCTACACCTTC	CATSRDQDYYGYTF	NA	TRBV15	TRBJ1-2	NA
TGTGCCAGCAGCTTATCCGGGACAGGGGGCACTGAAGCTTTCTTT	CASSLSGTGGTEAFF	NA	TRBV7-2	TRBJ1-1	TRBD1